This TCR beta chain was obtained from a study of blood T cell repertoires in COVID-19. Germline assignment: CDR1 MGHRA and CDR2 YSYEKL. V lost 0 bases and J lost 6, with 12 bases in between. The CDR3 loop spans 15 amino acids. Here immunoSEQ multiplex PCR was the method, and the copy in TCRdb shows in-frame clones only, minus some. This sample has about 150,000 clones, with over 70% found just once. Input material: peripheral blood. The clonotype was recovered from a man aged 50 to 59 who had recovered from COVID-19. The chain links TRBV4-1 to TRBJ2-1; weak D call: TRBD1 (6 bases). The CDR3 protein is CASSQDHQGFNEQFF. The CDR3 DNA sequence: TGCGCCAGCAGCCAAGATCACCAGGGGTTCAATGAGCAGTTCTTC.